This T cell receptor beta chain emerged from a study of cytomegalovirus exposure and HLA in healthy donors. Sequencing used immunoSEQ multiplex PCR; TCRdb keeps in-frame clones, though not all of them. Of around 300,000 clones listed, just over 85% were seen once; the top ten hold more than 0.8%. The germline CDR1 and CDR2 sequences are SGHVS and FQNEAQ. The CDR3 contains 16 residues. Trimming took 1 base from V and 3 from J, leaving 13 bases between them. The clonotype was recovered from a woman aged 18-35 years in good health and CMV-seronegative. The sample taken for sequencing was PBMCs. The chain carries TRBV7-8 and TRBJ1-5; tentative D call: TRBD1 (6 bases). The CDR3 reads CASSLEEGGNNQPQHF. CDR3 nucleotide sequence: TGTGCCAGCAGCTTAGAAGAGGGGGGGAACAATCAGCCCCAGCATTTT. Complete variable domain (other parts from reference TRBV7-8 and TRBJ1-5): GAGVSQSPRYKVAKRGQDVALRCDPISGHVSLFWYQQALGQGPEFLTYFQNEAQLDKSGLPSDRFFAERPEGSVSTLKIQRTQQEDSAVYLCASSLEEGGNNQPQHFGDGTRLSIL.